The 14 T cell receptor beta chains given below trace back to one sample, sequenced in a study of T cell repertoires in cytomegalovirus infection. One entry per CDR3 protein, called by TCRdb with MiXCR from the reads. This sample carries 170,000 or so distinct CDR3 sequences, about 18% of them seen once, and the ten largest clones take under 30%. The sample consisted of CD8+ T cells from PBMCs. These receptor sequences come from a human donor in good health (CMV status not recorded). Some clones in this sample may be carry-over from other donors' samples.

The chain is built from TRBV28 and TRBJ2-7; D might be TRBD2 (6 bases). The V end lost 6 bases, the J end lost 2 bases, and 11 bases lay between the germline ends. The germline V gene encodes CDR1 MDHEN and CDR2 SYDVKM. The CDR3 sequence is 13 residues long. The CDR3 spells CASRRREPYEQYF. CDR3 sequence (DNA): TGTGCCAGCAGAAGGAGGGAGCCCTACGAGCAGTACTTC.

The rearrangement joins TRBV7-2 to TRBJ2-1, with 8 bases matching TRBD2. Germline CDR1 reads SGHTA; CDR2 reads FQGNSA. The junction had 4 bases not matched to a gene; V was cut back by 2 bases and J by 10 bases. The CDR3 totals 13 residues. The CDR3 here is CASSLNKRGEQFF. DNA for the CDR3: TGTGCCAGCAGCTTAAATAAGCGGGGGGAGCAGTTCTTC.

The genes are TRBV12-3 or TRBV12-4 and TRBJ1-2; D uncertain. The CDR3 spans 13 residues. Trimming left V 6 bases short and J 6 bases short, with 14 bases between. Here the CDR3 reads CASSSPVHNGYTF. Written as DNA, the CDR3 is TGTGCCAGCAGCAGTCCTGTCCACAATGGCTACACCTTC.

This clonotype was picked up a small number of times. This sequence joins TRBV5-5 and TRBJ2-3, with D perhaps given as TRBD1 or TRBD2 (5 bases each). In germline, CDR1 is SGHKS, CDR2 YYEKEE (reference sequence). Trimming removed 1 base from V and 3 bases from J, with 12 bases in between. There are 15 residues in the CDR3. The CDR3 loop reads CASSLRGALTDTQYF. DNA for the CDR3: TGTGCCAGCAGCTTGAGAGGGGCATTGACAGATACGCAGTATTTT.

In its sample, this clonotype was seen a few times. The chain uses TRBV7-8 and TRBJ1-5, with 7 nucleotides matching TRBD1. V lost 8 bases to trimming and J lost 2 bases; unmatched junction nucleotides: 9. The germline CDR1 and CDR2 sequences are SGHVS and FQNEAQ. The CDR3 length is 15 residues. CDR3 bases: TGTGCCAGCCGATCGGAGGGGGCGGGCAATCAGCCCCAGCATTTT. This encodes CASRSEGAGNQPQHF.

The chain recombines TRBV4-3 with TRBJ1-1; no firm D call. V lost 0 bases to trimming and J lost 4 bases, with 3 bases between them. The CDR3 loop spans 12 amino acids. CDR1 and CDR2 from the germline V gene are LGHNA and YSLEER. The CDR3 bases are TGCGCCAGCAGCCAAGATTTCACTGAAGCTTTCTTT. Translated, it gives CASSQDFTEAFF.

The chain employs TRBV6-2 or TRBV6-3 and TRBJ1-1; D is possibly TRBD1 (6 bases). The CDR3 is 17 amino acids. CDR1 MNHEY and CDR2 SVGEGT come from the germline V gene. V lost 1 base and J lost 1, with 16 bases in between. CDR3: CASSYLPPDRPNTEAFF. CDR3 DNA: TGTGCCAGCAGTTACTTGCCCCCGGACAGACCGAACACTGAAGCTTTCTTT.

The V call is TRBV12-3 or TRBV12-4, the J call TRBJ1-5; D not certain. The CDR3 extends over 14 amino acids. The germline V and J ends were trimmed by 2 bases and 7 bases, with 12 bases remaining between them. The CDR3 DNA follows: TGTGCCAGCAGTTTATTTACAGACCAGCAGCCCCAGCATTTT. It translates to CASSLFTDQQPQHF.

This chain joins TRBV30 and TRBJ2-1; D remains unclear. CDR3 length: 12 residues. Germline CDR1 reads GTSNPN; CDR2 reads SVGIG (reference sequence). Trimming took 3 bases from V and 7 from J, leaving 10 bases between them. The CDR3 DNA follows: TGTGCCTGGAGCCCCTCGTCTAATGAGCAGTTCTTC. This encodes CAWSPSSNEQFF.

V is TRBV6-2 or TRBV6-3 and J is TRBJ2-3; 10 bases map to TRBD1. The V and J ends lost 7 bases and 3 bases, in that order; junction bases with no gene match: 13. From germline, CDR1 is MNHEY and CDR2 SVGEGT. This CDR3 has 17 amino acids. DNA for the CDR3: TGTGCCAGCACCTACGGTTGGGGACAGGGGAGAACAGATACGCAGTATTTT. Its translation is CASTYGWGQGRTDTQYF.

The chain combines TRBV4-3 with TRBJ1-4; 7 bases line up with TRBD1. The CDR3 loop spans 18 amino acids. The germline V gene encodes CDR1 LGHNA and CDR2 YSLEER. V was clipped by 1 base and J by 7 bases; unmatched bases: 15. The CDR3 DNA reads as TGCGCCAGCAGCCAAGGAGTCTCCAGGGGGACCAACGGTGAAAAACTGTTTTTT. Residues: CASSQGVSRGTNGEKLFF.

This clonotype was counted only a few times. The CDR3 sequence: CASSYSVDTNTEAFF. CDR3 in DNA: TGTGCCAGCAGTTACTCGGTGGACACGAACACTGAAGCTTTCTTT. V gene TRBV6-5 combines with J gene TRBJ1-1, with D possibly being TRBD1 (5 bases). There are 15 residues in the CDR3. CDR1 MNHEY and CDR2 SVGAGI come from the germline V gene. Trimming removed 0 bases from V and 1 base from J, with 9 bases in between.

The rearrangement joins TRBV20-1 to TRBJ1-2; 7 nucleotides agree with TRBD1. Per germline, CDR1 DFQATT and CDR2 SNEGSKA (reference sequence). V shed 3 bases, J shed 2 bases, and the junction held 12 bases outside the gene matches. The CDR3 is 16 residues long. CDR3 sequence: CSASEAGGPHNYGYTF. CDR3 DNA: TGCAGTGCTAGTGAGGCAGGGGGGCCACACAACTATGGCTACACCTTC.

The DNA of the CDR3 is TGTGCCAGCAGTCCCCCGGGGTTGGAGACCCAGTACTTC. The encoded protein is CASSPPGLETQYF. The rearrangement links TRBV12-3 or TRBV12-4 to TRBJ2-5; tentative D call: TRBD2 (5 bases). This CDR3 has 13 residues. The V and J ends lost 5 bases and 5 bases respectively, with 12 bases between them.